The 16 T cell receptor beta chains listed next were all sequenced from one sample in a study of blood T cell repertoires in COVID-19. TCRdb's copy holds only in-frame clones and misses some; the assay was immunoSEQ multiplex PCR. The sample includes under 300,000 clones, roughly four fifths of them seen just once. The sample consisted of PBMCs or T cells enriched from blood (not recorded which). The receptors were sampled from a man aged 50 or older who had recovered from COVID-19.

This chain links TRBV7-9 with TRBJ1-1; 11 bases fit TRBD1. After removal of 2 bases from V and 4 bases from J, the junction contained 6 bases not matched to a gene. Germline V CDR1 and CDR2: SEHNR, FQNEAQ (reference sequence). The CDR3 covers 16 residues. CDR3 sequence: CASSLKWDRGGTEAFF. Here the CDR3 DNA reads TGTGCCAGCAGCTTAAAGTGGGACAGGGGGGGCACTGAAGCTTTCTTT.

The chain employs TRBV28 and TRBJ2-1; 8 bases map to TRBD2. Germline V gene lookup returns CDR1 MDHEN and CDR2 SYDVKM. Trimming cost V 6 bases and J 13 bases; bases outside gene matches: 11. CDR3 length: 13 residues. This chain's CDR3 is CASSHPGGLAQFF. DNA of the CDR3: TGTGCCAGCAGCCATCCGGGAGGACTAGCCCAGTTCTTC.

The genes are TRBV3-1 (or the pseudogene TRBV3-2) and TRBJ2-7, with a tentative D call TRBD2 (6 bases). Germline assignment: CDR1 LGHDT and CDR2 YNNKEL (reference sequence). Trimming cost V 2 bases and J 5 bases, with 7 bases left between them. The CDR3 covers 12 residues. As DNA, the CDR3 is TGTGCCAGCAGCCAACGGACTAACGAGCAGTACTTC. It codes for CASSQRTNEQYF.

This chain connects TRBV9 to TRBJ2-7; possible D gene TRBD2, 5 bases. V was cut by 1 base and J by 2 bases, with 13 bases left in between. The CDR3 length is 15 residues. CDR1 and CDR2 (germline): SGDLS, YYNGEE. Here the CDR3 reads CASSVSGNVAYEQYF. CDR3 bases: TGTGCCAGCAGCGTATCGGGGAACGTCGCCTACGAGCAGTACTTC.

The chain has TRBV3-1 (or the pseudogene TRBV3-2) and TRBJ2-2; TRBD2 aligns across 14 bases. CDR1 is LGHDT and CDR2 is YNNKEL in the germline V gene (reference sequence). The CDR3 runs to 19 residues. J was trimmed by 2 bases and V by 4 bases; bases with no gene match: 9. For the CDR3, the DNA is TGTGCCAGCAGCCCCGGGACTAGCGGGAGAGGTCCCAACACCGGGGAGCTGTTTTTT. Its translation is CASSPGTSGRGPNTGELFF.

V and J are TRBV11-3 and TRBJ1-2, with a possible D match to TRBD1 (5 bases). Trimming removed 1 base from V and 3 bases from J, with 9 bases in between. CDR1 and CDR2 (germline): SGHNT, YENEEA. The CDR3 extends over 14 amino acids. CDR3 bases: TGTGCCAGCAGCTTAGGCAGGGCGGACTATGGCTACACCTTC. This sequence encodes CASSLGRADYGYTF.

The gene calls are TRBV6-1 and TRBJ2-7; no clear D gene. CDR1 is MNHNS, CDR2 SASEGT, per germline. The CDR3 is made up of 14 amino acids. Between the trimmed V and J ends, which lost 3 bases and 2 bases, there was a span of 11 bases. CDR3 nucleotides: TGTGCCAGCAGTGAGCTGACTCAAACCTACGAGCAGTACTTC. This gives the protein CASSELTQTYEQYF.

This chain connects TRBV11-2 to TRBJ1-5; possibly TRBD1 for D (5 bases). Germline CDR1 SGHAT, CDR2 FQNNGV. V was shortened by 1 base and J by 4 bases, with 11 bases between the two germline ends. The CDR3 length is 15 residues. CDR3 region: CASSLVAGPNQPQHF. The CDR3 DNA reads TGTGCCAGCAGCTTAGTTGCAGGGCCTAATCAGCCCCAGCATTTT.

V usage is TRBV11-3 and J usage is TRBJ2-5; 7 positions agree with TRBD2. V was clipped by 5 bases and J by 3 bases; unmatched bases: 3. Germline values: CDR1 SGHNT, CDR2 YENEEA. The CDR3 consists of 13 residues. In DNA form, the CDR3 reads TGTGCCAGCAGCCCGGGACTAAAAGAGACCCAGTACTTC. It codes for CASSPGLKETQYF.

The CDR3 loop is CASSFAGSPETQYF. The CDR3 coding sequence is TGTGCCAGTAGTTTTGCCGGGAGCCCAGAGACCCAGTACTTC. The rearrangement uses TRBV19 and TRBJ2-5; D possibly corresponds to TRBD2 (6 bases). The germline CDR1 and CDR2 sequences are LNHDA and SQIVND (reference sequence). This CDR3 contains 14 residues. V lost 5 bases to trimming and J lost 4 bases, with 14 bases between them.

The chain couples TRBV4-2 to TRBJ2-7; D perhaps matches TRBD2 (5 bases). Germline CDR1 LGHNA, CDR2 YNFKEQ. There are 15 residues in the CDR3. With 0 bases removed from V and 10 bases from J, the gap between germline ends came to 19 bases. The CDR3: CASSQDRLEGVGQYF. In DNA, the CDR3 is TGTGCCAGCAGCCAAGACAGATTAGAGGGAGTGGGTCAGTACTTC.

This clone was observed at least ten times. V usage is TRBV11-3 and J usage is TRBJ1-1; TRBD1 matches at 7 bases. The CDR3 runs to 14 residues. Per germline, CDR1 SGHNT and CDR2 YENEEA. The ends lost 0 bases at V and 8 bases at J; junction bases unmatched: 6. CDR3 nucleotide sequence: TGTGCCAGCAGCTTAGAGGCAGGGGGTCAGGAAGCTTTCTTT. This encodes CASSLEAGGQEAFF.

The J gene is TRBJ2-5, the V gene TRBV21-1; the D segment call TRBD1 is taken from the table without a DNA check. TRBV21-1 is a recognized pseudogene. There are 16 residues in the CDR3. The CDR3 spells CARKEGTGDFGETQYF. CDR3 bases: TGTGCCAGGAAGGAAGGGACAGGAGATTTCGGAGAGACCCAGTACTTC.

This chain joins TRBV6-4 and TRBJ1-1; tentatively, D is TRBD1 (6 bases). The V end was cut by 7 bases, the J end by 1 base, with 13 bases between. Germline V lookup: CDR1 MRHNA, CDR2 SNTAGT. This CDR3 has 14 residues. CDR3 bases: TGTGCCAGCAAGAGGACAGCATCGAACACTGAAGCTTTCTTT. Encoded protein: CASKRTASNTEAFF.

V gene TRBV20-1 combines with J gene TRBJ2-1, with 13 positions matching TRBD2. CDR3 size: 16 residues. The V segment lost 3 bases and the J segment 4 bases; nucleotides outside the gene matches: 6. The V gene's germline CDR1 is DFQATT and CDR2 SNEGSKA (reference sequence). The CDR3 loop is CSASRTSGGPYNEQFF. The CDR3, as DNA: TGCAGTGCTAGTCGGACTAGCGGGGGCCCATACAATGAGCAGTTCTTC.

The CDR3 reads CASTATGSYGYTF. The CDR3 nucleotides are TGTGCCAGCACCGCGACAGGGTCTTATGGCTACACCTTC. The chain recombines TRBV28 with TRBJ1-2; 7 bases line up with TRBD1. Trimming cost V 7 bases and J 5 bases; bases outside gene matches: 7. The CDR3 extends over 13 amino acids. Germline V gene data show CDR1 as MDHEN and CDR2 as SYDVKM.